This is a list of T cell receptor beta chains from one sample in a study of shared clonotypes between healthy human individuals. Only in-frame clones appear in the TCRdb table, and some are missing; sequencing was by immunoSEQ multiplex PCR. This table has under 600,000 clones, over 75% appearing once. Sequencing used PBMCs. Every receptor here comes from a woman aged 35 to 49 in good health. Some clones in this sample may be carry-over from other donors' samples. Each CDR3 is given with its conserved first and last residue. The D gene is left open where the match is weak. Some rows mark clone size as missing; the rest say once, few, many or name a class of expanded clone.

D | J | size | V | DNA | CDR3
- | TRBJ2-2 | few | TRBV9 | TGTGCCAGCAGCGTAAAAACCGGGGAGCTGTTTTTT | CASSVKTGELFF
TRBD2 | TRBJ2-7 | once | TRBV28 | TGTGCCAGCAGTTTGGGTTATAGCGGGAGGGCCGCCTACGAGCAGTACTTC | CASSLGYSGRAAYEQYF
TRBD1 | TRBJ2-2 | - | TRBV7-6 | TGTGCCAGCAGCTTAGCTGCGCAGGGGGCCGGCGGGGAGCTGTTTTTT | CASSLAAQGAGGELFF
- | TRBJ2-1 | - | TRBV5-1 | TGCGCCAGCAGCTCGGACACGGTAGACTACAATGAGCAGTTCTTC | CASSSDTVDYNEQFF
TRBD1 | TRBJ1-2 | - | TRBV6-5 | TGTGCCAGCAGTTCCATCCCCGGGACAGGGGCGGGAGGCTACACATTC | CASSSIPGTGAGGYTF
TRBD1 | TRBJ2-7 | - | TRBV5-4 | TGTGCCAGCAGCTGGGGGCAGGGGGATCGCGAGCAGTACTTC | CASSWGQGDREQYF
- | TRBJ2-2 | - | TRBV7-8 | TGTGCCAGCAGCTTTGGTGCAGTGCGCACCGGGGAGCTGTTTTTT | CASSFGAVRTGELFF
TRBD1 | TRBJ1-4 | - | TRBV2 | TGTGCCAGCACGACGGACAGGGCTAATGAAAAACTGTTTTTT | CASTTDRANEKLFF
TRBD1 | TRBJ2-7 | - | TRBV5-1 | TGCGCCAGCAGCTTTTACAGGGGGGATGTTGAGCAGTACTTC | CASSFYRGDVEQYF
- | TRBJ2-7 | once | TRBV6-6 | TGTGCCAGCTGGCCGACAAACTCCTACGAGCAGTACTTC | CASWPTNSYEQYF
TRBD2 | TRBJ2-2 | - | TRBV28 | TGTGCCAGCAGTTTCCTAGCGGGAGTCGGGGAGCTGTTTTTT | CASSFLAGVGELFF
- | TRBJ2-1 | - | TRBV30 | TGTGCCTGGATCCCCGGTACGGGGAGATACTACAATGAGCAGTTCTTC | CAWIPGTGRYYNEQFF
- | TRBJ1-1 | - | TRBV11-2 | TGTGCCAGCAGCGTACTTTTAGGTCGGAACACTGAAGCTTTCTTT | CASSVLLGRNTEAFF
TRBD2 | TRBJ2-5 | - | TRBV9 | TGTGCCAGCAGCGTAGGGGAGGGCATCCAAGAGACCCAGTACTTC | CASSVGEGIQETQYF
TRBD1 | TRBJ1-2 | - | TRBV19 | TGTGCCAGTAGTCCGGAAGGACAGGCGGGCTACACCTTC | CASSPEGQAGYTF
TRBD1 | TRBJ2-5 | - | TRBV19 | TGTGCCAGTAGTATTGGGGGACAGCAGTACTTC | CASSIGGQQYF
- | TRBJ2-1 | - | TRBV6-5 | TGTGCCAGCAGTACAGTTAGAGGGCGAAATGAGCAGTTCTTC | CASSTVRGRNEQFF
- | TRBJ1-2 | - | TRBV6-1 | TGTGCCAGCAGTGAGCACATTAACTATGGCTACACCTTC | CASSEHINYGYTF
- | TRBJ1-3 | - | TRBV5-1 | TGCGCCAGCAGCTTGTATCCTGGAACCAAAACGGGAAACACCATATATTTT | CASSLYPGTKTGNTIYF
- | TRBJ2-7 | - | TRBV19 | TGTGCCAGTACTCTACGAAGGGGGGCAATCTCCTACGAGCAGTACTTC | CASTLRRGAISYEQYF
TRBD2 | TRBJ2-1 | - | TRBV6-1 | TGTGCCAGCAGTGAAAGACTAGCGGGATGGGATGAGCAGTTCTTC | CASSERLAGWDEQFF
- | TRBJ2-1 | - | TRBV28 | TGTGCCAGCATCTCGCCGGGGAGACCTTACAATGAGCAGTTCTTC | CASISPGRPYNEQFF
- | TRBJ2-3 | - | TRBV7-8 | TGTGCCAGCAGCTTACAGATTTCCACAGATACGCAGTATTTT | CASSLQISTDTQYF
- | TRBJ1-1 | - | TRBV28 | TGTGCCAGCAGTTTGGGGGGTCTGAAAGCTTTCTTT | CASSLGGLKAFF
- | TRBJ2-5 | once | TRBV11-2 | TGTGCCAGCGCAGGGGTGGTTAGGGACGGGACCCAGTACTTC | CASAGVVRDGTQYF
- | TRBJ1-3 | - | TRBV5-4 | TGTGCCAGCAGCTTGGCCGGCGGCAGCTTCTCTGGAAACACCATATATTTT | CASSLAGGSFSGNTIYF
TRBD2 | TRBJ2-5 | - | TRBV19 | TGTGCCAGTAGCCCACCCCCCCGTTCGGGGGGAGAGACCCAGTACTTC | CASSPPPRSGGETQYF
- | TRBJ2-1 | - | TRBV7-2 | TGTGCCAGCAGCTTAGGCCAGGGACCCTACAATGAGCAGTTCTTC | CASSLGQGPYNEQFF
- | TRBJ2-2 | few | TRBV11-2 | TGTGCCAGCAGCTTCGGAGTTATCGGGGAGCTGTTTTTT | CASSFGVIGELFF
- | TRBJ2-3 | - | TRBV29-1 | TGCAGCGTCGGACGGAGTCTGGATACGCAGTATTTT | CSVGRSLDTQYF
- | TRBJ2-7 | - | TRBV10-3 | TGTGCCATCAGTGAGTCCTGGGGAGGCGAGCAGTACTTC | CAISESWGGEQYF
- | TRBJ2-5 | - | TRBV27 | TGTGCCAGCAGTGCGGTGAGGTTTCGGGAGACCCAGTACTTC | CASSAVRFRETQYF
- | TRBJ2-5 | many | TRBV30 | TGTGCCTGGAGTCACCGGGGCCAAGAGACCCAGTACTTC | CAWSHRGQETQYF
- | TRBJ1-2 | many | TRBV6-5 | TGTGCCAGCAGTTACTCCGACAAAAACTATGGCTACACCTTC | CASSYSDKNYGYTF
TRBD2 | TRBJ2-7 | - | TRBV5-1 | TGCGCCAGCAGCTTGGGGCTAGCGGGTTTCAACGAGCAGTACTTC | CASSLGLAGFNEQYF
- | TRBJ2-1 | - | TRBV19 | TGTGCCAGTAGTACGGGGCATACTGGATACAATGAGCAGTTCTTC | CASSTGHTGYNEQFF
- | TRBJ2-6 | - | TRBV4-1 | TGCGCCAGCAGCCAAGTACCTCTCGGCGAGGCTGGGGCCAACGTCCTGACTTTC | CASSQVPLGEAGANVLTF
TRBD1 | TRBJ1-1 | - | TRBV5-1 | TGCGCCAGCAGCACGATGTCACAGGGGGAAGCTTTCTTT | CASSTMSQGEAFF
- | TRBJ2-2 | many | TRBV5-1 | TGCGCCAGCAGCTTAAGGACTGGAATGACCGGGGAGCTGTTTTTT | CASSLRTGMTGELFF
- | TRBJ1-1 | - | TRBV5-1 | TGCGCCAGCAGTTGGGGGGGTCCGAACACTGAAGCTTTCTTT | CASSWGGPNTEAFF
- | TRBJ1-2 | - | TRBV10-3 | TGTGCCATCAGTGAGCCCCGAGGGAAACAGGCAAACTATGGCTACACCTTC | CAISEPRGKQANYGYTF
- | TRBJ2-7 | - | TRBV18 | TGTGCCAGCTCACCACCGACAGTCTCCTACGAGCAGTACTTC | CASSPPTVSYEQYF
- | TRBJ2-7 | many | TRBV28 | TGTGCCAGCGGTACGGGACCGACCTACGAGCAGTACTTC | CASGTGPTYEQYF
TRBD2 | TRBJ2-3 | - | TRBV5-4 | TGTGCCAGCAGCTTGTTAACGTCCGGCGGGAGTGTCACAGATACGCAGTATTTT | CASSLLTSGGSVTDTQYF